One sample yielded the 17 T cell receptor beta chains listed below, sequenced in a study of CD4 and CD8 cells across lung adenocarcinoma regions. TCRdb processed the PCR reads anew with MiXCR; each CDR3 protein has one entry. The data hold about 25,000 distinct CDR3 sequences, with more than 40% observed a single time. The sample was CD8+ T cells from the center of a lung tumor. The receptors originated from a male donor with lung adenocarcinoma. The CD4 and CD8 labels of this study may be unreliable.

This chain uses TRBV20-1 with TRBJ2-1; TRBD2 matches 11 bases. TRBJ2-5 explains the end of the DNA better; the J call may be wrong. Germline assignment: CDR1 DFQATT and CDR2 SNEGSKA (reference sequence). The CDR3 extends over 15 amino acids. CDR3 DNA sequence: TGCAGTGCTATAAAACTAGCGGGAGTTGGGGAGACCCAGTACTTC. Encoded protein: CSAIKLAGVGETQYF.

This clonotype was counted at least ten times. This sequence may be a read error, since a much larger clone differs from it by one base. The chain joins TRBV6-1 to TRBJ2-1, with 10 bases fitting TRBD1. The CDR3 contains 14 residues. Losses at the gene ends were 6 bases for V and 13 bases for J; bases not matched to a gene: 12. Germline CDR1 and CDR2: MNHNS and SASEGT. CDR3 sequence: CASRRQGASGTQFF. DNA of the CDR3: TGTGCCAGCAGACGACAGGGGGCATCGGGGACCCAGTTCTTC.

This clonotype has a handful of counts. The chain has TRBV28 and TRBJ2-1; D could derive from TRBD1 or TRBD2 (5 bases each). The V end lost 4 bases, the J end lost 9 bases, and 16 bases lay between the germline ends. Germline CDR1 is MDHEN and CDR2 is SYDVKM. This CDR3 is 14 amino acids long. This chain's CDR3 is CASSSRLAGGEQFF. CDR3 coding DNA: TGTGCCAGCAGTTCCCGCCTTGCTGGGGGTGAGCAGTTCTTC.

The table lists this clonotype with a few counts. The chain links TRBV12-3 or TRBV12-4 to TRBJ2-5; the match to TRBD2 covers 12 bases. This CDR3 contains 15 residues. With V trimmed by 4 bases and J by 5 bases, 5 bases remained unmatched. The CDR3 DNA is TGTGCCAGCAGTTATCGGACTAGCGGGACCGAGACCCAGTACTTC. Its translation: CASSYRTSGTETQYF.

V usage is TRBV4-1 and J usage is TRBJ2-5; D tentatively fits TRBD1 or TRBD2 (5 bases each). The CDR3 totals 16 residues. CDR1 MGHRA and CDR2 YSYEKL come from the germline V gene. Trimming took 6 bases from V and 8 from J, leaving 25 bases between them. The CDR3 is CASRGDRGRDTDTQYF. The CDR3 DNA is TGCGCCAGCAGGGGGGATCGGGGCCGTGACACAGATACCCAGTACTTC.

This clonotype was observed a handful of times. The V call is TRBV7-2, the J call TRBJ2-1; maybe TRBD2 (6 bases). Germline values: CDR1 SGHTA, CDR2 FQGNSA. This CDR3 has 13 amino acids. V gave up 3 bases and J gave up 13 bases, with 16 bases separating them. CDR3 sequence: CASSFGSGRGQFF. For the CDR3, the DNA is TGTGCCAGCAGCTTCGGTAGCGGAAGAGGTCAGTTCTTC.

This clonotype has a count of ten or more. V and J are TRBV12-3 or TRBV12-4 and TRBJ1-1; D remains ambiguous. V was shortened by 7 bases and J by 5 bases, with 17 bases between the two germline ends. The CDR3 sequence is 14 residues long. The DNA for the CDR3 is TGTGCCAGCACGATAGGGCTTTGGGGAACTGAAGCTTTCTTT. As protein: CASTIGLWGTEAFF.

A few counts support this clonotype. The rearrangement uses TRBV27 and TRBJ2-4; 7 bases are a match to TRBD2. Germline V gene data show CDR1 as MNHEY and CDR2 as SMNVEV (reference sequence). V gave up 2 bases and J gave up 7 bases; unmatched junction bases: 8. The CDR3 length is 15 residues. The CDR3 here is CASSLRAGRENIQYF. DNA for the CDR3: TGTGCCAGCAGTTTAAGAGCGGGGAGGGAGAACATTCAGTACTTC.

At least ten counts were recorded for this clonotype. The chain carries TRBV30 and TRBJ2-2; 13 nucleotides line up with TRBD2. The CDR3 totals 16 residues. Germline assignment: CDR1 GTSNPN and CDR2 SVGIG (reference sequence). With V trimmed by 4 bases and J by 4 bases, 6 bases remained unmatched. This chain's CDR3 is CAWNGLAGVITGELFF. For the CDR3, the DNA is TGTGCCTGGAACGGACTAGCGGGAGTCATCACCGGGGAGCTGTTTTTT.

The chain couples TRBV6-5 to TRBJ2-5; TRBD2 aligns across 10 bases. Per germline, CDR1 MNHEY and CDR2 SVGAGI. The CDR3 loop spans 15 amino acids. The ends lost 2 bases at V and 1 base at J; junction bases unmatched: 1. Here the CDR3 reads CASSYRTSGQETQYF. CDR3 in DNA: TGTGCCAGCAGTTACAGGACTAGCGGCCAAGAGACCCAGTACTTC.

This chain connects TRBV6-1 to TRBJ1-5, with 8 bases lining up with TRBD1. The CDR3 is 15 amino acids. V lost 3 bases, J lost 2 bases, and 3 bases stayed unmatched. Germline CDR1 reads MNHNS; CDR2 reads SASEGT. The CDR3 DNA follows: TGTGCCAGCAGTGAGACAGGGGAGGGCAATCAGCCCCAGCATTTT. Translation: CASSETGEGNQPQHF.

This clonotype appeared a single time. This sequence may be a read error, since a much larger clone differs from it by one base. CDR3 sequence (DNA): TGTGCCAGCAGCTTGGGGGGTGGAGAGACCCAGTTCTTC. As protein: CASSLGGGETQFF. V and J are TRBV11-2 and TRBJ2-1; a possible D gene is TRBD2 (6 bases). CDR1 and CDR2 (germline): SGHAT, FQNNGV. V was clipped by 3 bases and J by 13 bases, with 16 bases between them. The CDR3 extends over 13 amino acids.

Note on this clonotype: Sequence at one end of the junction differs from germline and may be a read error. The CDR3 spells CARSLGGAHPDTQYF. The CDR3 region has the DNA TGTGCCAGGAGCTTAGGGGGCGCGCACCCAGATACGCAGTATTTT. The V gene is TRBV7-2, the J gene TRBJ2-3, with TRBD1 matching 7 bases. This CDR3 is 15 amino acids long. Germline V CDR1 and CDR2: SGHTA, FQGNSA. Using reference TRBV7-2 and TRBJ2-3 for the parts outside the CDR3, the full variable domain is GAGVSQSPSNKVTEKGKDVELRCDPISGHTALYWYRQSLGQGLEFLIYFQGNSAPDKSGLPSDRFSAERTGGSVSTLTIQRTQQEDSAVYLCARSLGGAHPDTQYFGPGTRLTVL.

This clonotype was recorded only once. This chain joins TRBV4-1 and TRBJ2-5, with a weak D call TRBD2 (6 bases). Trimming took 6 bases from V and 2 from J, leaving 16 bases between them. This CDR3 contains 15 residues. Germline V gene lookup returns CDR1 MGHRA and CDR2 YSYEKL. DNA for the CDR3: TGCGCCAGCAGTCGATCCGGGGGTTTACAAGAGACCCAGTACTTC. Encoded protein: CASSRSGGLQETQYF.

This clonotype appeared a few times. One end of the junction is discordant with germline, which a read error may explain. The chain couples TRBV6-1 to TRBJ2-3, with 8 nucleotides matching TRBD1. Germline CDR1 reads MNHNS; CDR2 reads SASEGT. The CDR3 is 16 residues long. The CDR3, as DNA: TGTGCCAGCAGGGAAGCCGGGACAGGTGACCGAGAGACCCAGTATTTT. Translation: CASREAGTGDRETQYF.

This clonotype was counted a single time. The junction differs from germline at one of its ends, possibly a read error. This rearrangement joins TRBV9 to TRBJ2-2, with D possibly TRBD1 on 6 matching bases. This CDR3 has 15 residues. From germline, CDR1 is SGDLS and CDR2 YYNGEE. The CDR3 DNA reads as TGTGCCAGCGGCGTACAGGGTGGGGCCACCGGGAAGCTGTATTTT. Amino acid sequence: CASGVQGGATGKLYF.

As regards this clonotype: Mismatch with germline at one junction end may stem from a read error. The genes are TRBV7-7 and TRBJ2-3; TRBD1 agrees at 10 bases. The length of the CDR3 is 14 residues. The germline gives CDR1 SSHAT, CDR2 FNYEAQ (reference sequence). The CDR3 is CASSIGTGDYEQFF. The CDR3 DNA reads as TGTGCTAGCAGCATAGGGACAGGGGACTACGAGCAGTTCTTT.